This T cell receptor (beta chain) was captured by sequencing in a study of T cell responses to AZD1222 COVID-19 vaccine. Regarding the study as a whole: Breadth and depth of Spike-specific TCRs rose after two AZD1222 doses. Possibly, clonal diversity was underestimated; donors were largely white British and included more females. Mapped onto spike, vaccine-associated CD4 TCRs spanned it and were dominant at 160-218 and 743-854. Researchers took repertoire samples only after the peak T cell response had come.

Germline loops: CDR1 MDHEN, CDR2 SYDVKM. The CDR3 contains 15 residues. V was cut by 6 bases and J by 0 bases, with 11 bases left in between. Repertoires were generated with immunoSEQ multiplex PCR, while TCRdb's copy carries only in-frame clones and drops some. The sample holds 140,000 or so clones; around 91% are singletons and the top ten take 1.6%. In the case of this clone: What it binds is not known.

The specimen comprised peripheral blood, sampled on day 0 of AZD1222 vaccination. The sequence was obtained from an adult in good health. The chain combines TRBV28 with TRBJ1-4; D is possibly TRBD1 (5 bases). CDR3 region: CASSSDTPTNEKLFF. Here the CDR3 DNA reads TGTGCCAGCAGCTCGGACACCCCAACTAATGAAAAACTGTTTTTT.